Below are 20 T cell receptor beta chains sequenced from a single sample in a study of blood T cell repertoires in COVID-19. Sequenced by immunoSEQ multiplex PCR; TCRdb stores in-frame clones only, minus some. Among around 270,000 clones listed, roughly 80% were seen once. Sequenced sample: peripheral blood. The receptors here all came from a person aged 70 to 85 with COVID-19, enrolled during active disease.

J is TRBJ2-1 and V is TRBV7-8, with 9 bases matching TRBD2. The germline CDR1 and CDR2 sequences are SGHVS and FQNEAQ. The V segment lost 7 bases and the J segment 10 bases; nucleotides outside the gene matches: 17. This CDR3 is built from 16 residues. Written as DNA, the CDR3 is TGTGCCAGCAACCCTAGGGCGGGAGGGCCTGTCGAAGAGCAGTTCTTC. It translates to CASNPRAGGPVEEQFF.

The chain combines TRBV4-1 with TRBJ2-7; 12 nucleotides agree with TRBD2. This CDR3 is built from 15 residues. V shed 1 base and J 7 bases; nucleotides not matched to a gene: 5. The germline CDR1 and CDR2 sequences are MGHRA and YSYEKL. The CDR3 DNA reads TGCGCCAGCAGCCAAGGACTAGCGGGGGCAGAAGAGCAGTACTTC. Amino acid sequence: CASSQGLAGAEEQYF.

This chain joins TRBV7-2 and TRBJ1-4; tentatively, D is TRBD1 (5 bases). Germline V lookup: CDR1 SGHTA, CDR2 FQGNSA. V was clipped by 5 bases and J by 4 bases, with 11 bases between them. The CDR3 has 14 residues. CDR3 amino acids: CASSQTGVNEKLFF. The CDR3 bases are TGTGCCAGCAGCCAGACGGGGGTTAATGAAAAACTGTTTTTT.

The V and J genes are TRBV7-2 and TRBJ1-2; maybe TRBD1 (6 bases). V was shortened by 5 bases and J by 4 bases, with 20 bases between the two germline ends. The CDR3 has 16 residues. The germline CDR1 and CDR2 sequences are SGHTA and FQGNSA. The CDR3 region is CASSPTSGTLRYGYTF. The DNA for the CDR3 is TGTGCCAGCAGCCCCACATCCGGGACACTACGCTATGGCTACACCTTC.

The V gene is TRBV28, the J gene TRBJ2-1, with 11 bases fitting TRBD2. V lost 6 bases to trimming and J lost 5 bases; unmatched junction nucleotides: 6. CDR1 MDHEN and CDR2 SYDVKM come from the germline V gene. The length of the CDR3 is 15 residues. The CDR3 bases are TGTGCCAGCAGCCAACTAGCGGGAGCCAACAATGAGCAGTTCTTC. Translation: CASSQLAGANNEQFF.

The chain has TRBV5-1 and TRBJ2-1, with 14 bases matching TRBD2. Germline lookup yields CDR1 SGHRS and CDR2 YFSETQ. This CDR3 is built from 14 residues. Trimming cost V 2 bases and J 10 bases; bases outside gene matches: 2. The CDR3 DNA follows: TGCGCCAGCAGCTTCGGACTAGCGGGAGGCGAGCAGTTCTTC. It translates to CASSFGLAGGEQFF.

This clone was counted once. This chain joins TRBV19 and TRBJ2-1; a possible D gene is TRBD2 (5 bases). Trimming pared 5 bases from V and 8 bases from J, leaving 16 bases between. The germline V gene encodes CDR1 LNHDA and CDR2 SQIVND (reference sequence). CDR3 length equals 14 residues. CDR3 coding DNA: TGTGCCAGTAGTGTCCAGCGGCCCTGGGATGAGCAGTTCTTC. This translates into CASSVQRPWDEQFF.

This rearrangement joins TRBV11-2 to TRBJ2-7; 8 bases are shared with TRBD1. V trimming: 1 base; J trimming: 7 bases; junction bases outside the gene matches: 9. Germline assignment: CDR1 SGHAT and CDR2 FQNNGV. The CDR3 is 15 amino acids. DNA for the CDR3: TGTGCCAGCAGCTTAGGGGACAGGCCCGTGGGAGAGCAGTACTTC. Protein sequence: CASSLGDRPVGEQYF.

The chain links TRBV28 to TRBJ1-3; D is unresolved. CDR1 is MDHEN and CDR2 is SYDVKM in the germline V gene. Between the trimmed V and J ends, which lost 3 bases and 4 bases, there was a span of 10 bases. The CDR3 has 14 amino acids. The CDR3 reads CASSFGESGNTIYF. In nucleotides, the CDR3 is TGTGCCAGCAGTTTCGGGGAGTCCGGAAACACCATATATTTT.

This clone has more than one count but fewer than ten. The chain couples TRBV6-1 to TRBJ1-5; no definite D call. Germline CDR1 reads MNHNS; CDR2 reads SASEGT. This CDR3 has 16 residues. V shed 3 bases and J shed 1 base, with 13 bases lying between them. As DNA, the CDR3 is TGTGCCAGCAGTGACGGTCCCTATAGCAGCAATCAGCCCCAGCATTTT. Translation: CASSDGPYSSNQPQHF.

The chain joins TRBV7-9 to TRBJ1-5, with D possibly matching TRBD1 (5 bases). The germline gives CDR1 SEHNR, CDR2 FQNEAQ (reference sequence). Trimming shortened V by 1 base and J by 3 bases, and 7 bases separated the two germline ends. The CDR3 spans 14 residues. CDR3 amino acids: CASSLGGVNQPQHF. The CDR3 nucleotides read TGTGCCAGCAGCTTAGGGGGGGTCAATCAGCCCCAGCATTTT.

V and J are TRBV28 and TRBJ1-3; D gene unclear. The V gene lost 7 bases and the J gene lost 0 bases, with 13 bases spanning the gap. This CDR3 region has 15 residues. Germline V CDR1 and CDR2: MDHEN, SYDVKM. This CDR3 is CASTKRPVSGNTIYF. In DNA, the CDR3 is TGTGCCAGCACTAAACGCCCGGTCTCTGGAAACACCATATATTTT.

The chain joins TRBV5-1 to TRBJ1-1; perhaps TRBD1 as D (6 bases). Germline values: CDR1 SGHRS, CDR2 YFSETQ. The V gene lost 0 bases and the J gene lost 0 bases, with 21 bases spanning the gap. CDR3 size: 19 residues. In DNA form, the CDR3 reads TGCGCCAGCAGCTTGGCCCGTGTGACAGGCGCAAATATGAACACTGAAGCTTTCTTT. This translates into CASSLARVTGANMNTEAFF. Using reference TRBV5-1 and TRBJ1-1 for the parts outside the CDR3, the full variable domain is KAGVTQTPRYLIKTRGQQVTLSCSPISGHRSVSWYQQTPGQGLQFLFEYFSETQRNKGNFPGRFSGRQFSNSRSEMNVSTLELGDSALYLCASSLARVTGANMNTEAFFGQGTRLTVV.

V is TRBV9 and J is TRBJ2-1, with 10 nucleotides matching TRBD1. The CDR3 runs 16 residues. The trim removed 0 bases at V and 5 bases at J, leaving 5 bases unmatched. The V gene's germline CDR1 is SGDLS and CDR2 YYNGEE. The CDR3 DNA sequence: TGTGCCAGCAGCGTAGGGGGGACAGGGGTAAACAATGAGCAGTTCTTC. It codes for CASSVGGTGVNNEQFF.

This sequence joins TRBV10-3 and TRBJ1-1; TRBD1 aligns across 11 bases. Losses at the gene ends were 8 bases for V and 1 base for J; bases not matched to a gene: 9. This CDR3 is built from 16 residues. Germline-derived CDR1 and CDR2 are ENHRY and SYGVKD. In DNA, the CDR3 is TGTGCCATCGGGAGGACAGGGGGCGCGGGGAACACTGAAGCTTTCTTT. It translates to CAIGRTGGAGNTEAFF.

The chain employs TRBV10-3 and TRBJ1-1; possible D gene TRBD1, 5 bases. Germline values: CDR1 ENHRY, CDR2 SYGVKD. The V and J ends lost 8 bases and 0 bases respectively, with 22 bases between them. The CDR3 spans 17 residues. This chain's CDR3 is CAISIGRVGDVNTEAFF. The CDR3 DNA sequence: TGTGCCATCTCGATCGGGAGGGTGGGGGATGTGAACACTGAAGCTTTCTTT.

The rearrangement joins TRBV2 to TRBJ1-2; 8 bases are a match to TRBD1. Trimming cost V 7 bases and J 4 bases; bases outside gene matches: 11. CDR3 length: 15 amino acids. In germline, CDR1 is SNHLY, CDR2 FYNNEI. The DNA for the CDR3 is TGTGCCAGCATATTGGACAGGGCGCGACCCTATGGCTACACCTTC. Translating gives CASILDRARPYGYTF.

The CDR3 spells CASSIPGLDTEAFF. CDR3 bases: TGTGCCAGCAGTATACCGGGGTTAGACACTGAAGCTTTCTTT. This rearrangement joins TRBV28 to TRBJ1-1, with unresolved D. V gave up 5 bases and J gave up 3 bases, with 13 bases separating them. CDR1 and CDR2 (germline): MDHEN, SYDVKM. The CDR3 consists of 14 residues.

With regard to this clone: Other DNA sequences within the sample encode an identical CDR3. J is TRBJ1-2 and V is TRBV28, with D uncertain. The CDR3 covers 14 residues. Trimming left V 7 bases short and J 4 bases short, with 16 bases between. Germline loops: CDR1 MDHEN, CDR2 SYDVKM. The CDR3 loop is CASTPLLTGYGYTF. The DNA for the CDR3 is TGTGCCAGCACCCCCCTTCTAACTGGCTATGGCTACACCTTC.

This clone was observed once. Other nucleotide sequences from this sample produce the same CDR3. The V gene is TRBV4-3, the J gene TRBJ1-6; D is ambiguous. The germline V gene encodes CDR1 LGHNA and CDR2 YSLEER. V was clipped by 0 bases and J by 9 bases, with 6 bases between them. The CDR3 is 13 amino acids. CDR3 nucleotides: TGCGCCAGCAGCCAAGAGAGGTCTTCACCCCTCCACTTT. As protein: CASSQERSSPLHF.